A single sample is the source of the 11 T cell receptor beta chains below, sequenced in a study of CD8+ T cells in alopecia areata. Extracted RNA was reverse transcribed into cDNA, the sequencing template. Here immunoSEQ multiplex PCR was the method, and the copy in TCRdb shows in-frame clones only, minus some. The sample yields about 270,000 clones, without any singletons. A panel of CD4, CD8alpha, NKG2D, NKG2ACE and other markers served to sort pooled cutaneous lymph node cells. Sequenced: CD4+ T cells sorted from a lymph node. The receptors were gathered from a C3H/HeJ mouse with alopecia areata. The strain bears MHC haplotype H2-k.

This clone showed up just a few times. Gene and germline names: mouse. Other DNA sequences in this sample translate to the same CDR3. CDR3 DNA, as far as it was read: TGTGCCAGCGGTGATGCAGGGGAAGAC. This translates into CASGDAGED. The full CDR3 is CASGDAGEDTQYF. The J gene is TRBJ2-5, the V gene TRBV13-2; possibly TRBD1 for D (6 bases). The DNA ends 4 residues before the CDR3 does, and the rest of the CDR3 is filled in from the germline J gene. The length of the CDR3 is 13 residues. Per the germline V gene, CDR1 is NNHNN and CDR2 is SYGAGS (reference sequence).

This clone was detected a few times. Gene and germline names: mouse. CDR3 residues: CASSRDWGINTGQLYF. CDR3 DNA (partial): TGTGCCAGCAGTCGGGACTGGGGGATAAACACCGGG. The chain employs TRBV19 and TRBJ2-2; 11 positions match TRBD2. The read comes to an end 4 residues before the CDR3 does, leaving the germline J gene to fill in the end. This CDR3 comprises 16 residues. Per the germline V gene, CDR1 is FNHDT and CDR2 is SITEND (reference sequence). With V trimmed by 4 bases and J by 1 base, 3 bases remained unmatched. The variable domain in full, with the rest retrieved from reference TRBV19 and TRBJ2-2, is GGIITQTPKFLIGQEGQKLTLKCQQNFNHDTMYWYRQDSGKGLRLIYYSITENDLQKGDLSEGYDASREKKSSFSLTVTSAQKNEMAVFLCASSRDWGINTGQLYFGEGSKLTVL.

A word on this clone: These gene names are mouse names. Coverage ceases 4 residues before the CDR3 finishes, and the germline J gene fills in the end. This chain connects TRBV17 to TRBJ1-1, with a weak D call TRBD1 (5 bases). The germline CDR1 and CDR2 sequences are MNHDT and YYDKIL. The CDR3 totals 13 residues. The sequenced part of the CDR3 DNA is TGTGCTAGCAGGGGACTGGGGGGGGGA. This translates into CASRGLGGG. The entire CDR3 sequence reads CASRGLGGGEVFF.

In this sample, this clone turned up a few times. The gene symbols are mouse symbols. Sequencing ends 4 residues short of the CDR3 end; the germline J gene provides the rest. The gene calls are TRBV29 and TRBJ2-1; a weak D match, TRBD1 (6 bases). Germline CDR1 and CDR2: MSHET and SYDVDS. CDR3 length: 14 amino acids. The V end lost 3 bases, the J end lost 5 bases, and 11 bases lay between the germline ends. This CDR3 is CASSLAGDDAEQFF. CDR3 DNA, as far as it was read: TGTGCTAGCAGTTTGGCAGGGGATGATGCT.

This clone occurred many times. Germline and genes: mouse. Coverage ceases 4 residues before the CDR3 finishes, and the germline J gene fills in the end. The V and J genes are TRBV3 and TRBJ2-5; TRBD1 aligns across 9 bases. Germline CDR1 SNHLY, CDR2 FYNGKV (reference sequence). Trimming at V came to 4 bases and at J to 1 base, leaving 6 bases not matched to a gene. This CDR3 is built from 16 residues. Partial CDR3 DNA: TGTGCCAGCAGCTCCGGGACAGGGAGACACCAAGAC. The encoded protein is CASSSGTGRHQD. The whole CDR3 protein reads CASSSGTGRHQDTQYF.

As for this clone: Genes and germline are mouse. The DNA ends 4 residues before the CDR3 does, and the rest of the CDR3 is filled in from the germline J gene. The V and J genes are TRBV13-3 and TRBJ2-7, with 11 bases that match TRBD2. Germline V lookup: CDR1 NNHDY, CDR2 SYVADS. This CDR3 comprises 15 residues. The CDR3 here is CASSDDRTGGYEQYF. The covered CDR3 bases are TGTGCCAGCAGTGATGATAGGACTGGGGGGTAT.

In regard to this clone: These gene names are mouse names. The read is 4 residues too short to cover the CDR3 end, so that end is filled in from the germline J gene. The chain joins TRBV13-1 to TRBJ2-1; 7 bases map to TRBD1. The CDR3 contains 14 residues. Germline V CDR1 and CDR2: NSHNY, SYGAGN. The CDR3: CASSDFTGVAEQFF. The sequenced CDR3 bases are TGTGCCAGCAGTGATTTCACAGGGGTCGCT.

This clone turned up a few times. Genes here carry mouse names. Other DNA sequences of this sample code for an identical CDR3. CDR3 bases read: TGTGCCAGCAGTGGGGACAGGGGCTATGCT. Amino acids: CASSGDRGYA. The full CDR3 protein is CASSGDRGYAEQFF. The J gene is TRBJ2-1, the V gene TRBV13-3; 10 bases line up with TRBD1. The read finishes 4 residues shy of the CDR3 end, and the germline J gene is used to complete it. Germline CDR1 is NNHDY and CDR2 is SYVADS. This CDR3 spans 14 amino acids. J was trimmed by 3 bases and V by 3 bases; bases with no gene match: 0.

To note about this clone: The listed genes are named as in mouse. The read halts 4 residues ahead of the CDR3 end, with the missing end drawn from the germline J gene. The chain carries TRBV5 and TRBJ1-2, with D unclear. CDR1 is LGHNA and CDR2 is YNLKQL in the germline V gene (reference sequence). V was cut by 0 bases and J by 0 bases, with 8 bases left in between. This CDR3 is built from 15 residues. CDR3 bases read: TGTGCCAGCAGCCAAGAGGTCAGCCCAAACTCC. It is translated as CASSQEVSPNS. The full CDR3 protein reads CASSQEVSPNSDYTF.

Details on this clone: The gene names here belong to mouse. The read comes to an end 4 residues before the CDR3 does, leaving the germline J gene to fill in the end. The same CDR3 arises from other DNA sequences in this sample as well. The V and J genes are TRBV19 and TRBJ1-2, with D perhaps matching TRBD1 (5 bases). CDR1 and CDR2 from the germline V gene are FNHDT and SITEND (reference sequence). V was shortened by 4 bases and J by 1 base, with 8 bases between the two germline ends. This CDR3 spans 13 amino acids. The CDR3 DNA, read in part, is TGTGCCAGCAGTCCAACAGGAAACTCC. Translating gives CASSPTGNS. The full CDR3 protein reads CASSPTGNSDYTF. Full variable domain (remainder filled in from reference TRBV19 and TRBJ1-2): GGIITQTPKFLIGQEGQKLTLKCQQNFNHDTMYWYRQDSGKGLRLIYYSITENDLQKGDLSEGYDASREKKSSFSLTVTSAQKNEMAVFLCASSPTGNSDYTFGSGTRLLVI.

This clone was detected only a few times. All gene names here are mouse names. The read terminates 4 residues before the CDR3 end, so the remaining end is supplied by the germline J gene. The J gene is TRBJ2-3, the V gene TRBV5, with D maybe TRBD1 (5 bases). This CDR3 is 15 amino acids long. Looked up from germline, CDR1 is LGHNA and CDR2 is YNLKQL (reference sequence). With 1 base removed from V and 0 bases from J, the gap between germline ends came to 8 bases. The CDR3 is CASSQGQLSAETLYF. The sequenced CDR3 bases are TGTGCCAGCAGCCAAGGACAGCTTAGTGCAGAA.